The rows below give T cell receptor beta chains drawn from one sample of a study of blood T cell repertoires in COVID-19. TCRdb keeps only in-frame clones here, not all; method: immunoSEQ multiplex PCR. Among a few hundred thousand clones listed, roughly 85% were seen once. What was sequenced was peripheral blood. These receptors were taken from a human donor in a cohort sampled during active COVID-19. Both conserved end residues are part of each CDR3.

j_gene,v_gene,CDR3aa
TRBJ2-1,TRBV23-1,CASSQSTPGTGDEQFF
TRBJ1-2,TRBV9,CASSVGRGFGPYTF
TRBJ2-2,TRBV7-8,CASSSLQGTGELFF
TRBJ1-5,TRBV19,CASTAAGFNNQPQHF
TRBJ1-1,TRBV29-1,CSVGDRGLTEAFF
TRBJ2-7,TRBV12-5,CASGFRDYEQYF
TRBJ1-6,TRBV20-1,CSASRDKNSPLHF
TRBJ2-3,TRBV24-1,CATTETGITDTQYF
TRBJ1-2,TRBV10-3,CATRGAYIRGADRYGYTF
TRBJ2-3,TRBV5-1,CASSNLPGGDTQYF
TRBJ2-3,TRBV2,CASRTTLASDTQYF
TRBJ2-1,TRBV24-1,CATSDPAQGREQFF
TRBJ1-1,TRBV7-2,CASSPRHASTEAFF
TRBJ1-5,TRBV7-2,CASSLAGGKLYQPQHF
TRBJ2-7,TRBV4-2,CASSHLAGGRDEQYF
TRBJ1-5,TRBV7-8,CASSLVGGASNQPQHF
TRBJ1-5,TRBV19,CASSIRGRNQPQHF
TRBJ1-2,TRBV19,CASSMSGRTYGYTF
TRBJ2-7,TRBV3-1/TRBV3-2,CASSPLDRSYEQYF
TRBJ1-4,TRBV9,CASSGGVGVEKLFF
TRBJ1-2,TRBV10-1,CASSSGNRGRNGYTF
TRBJ1-2,TRBV30,CAWSAGTSGYTF
TRBJ1-5,TRBV6-5,CASSLVSNQPQHF
TRBJ1-2,TRBV4-1,CASTTGSLNGYTF
TRBJ1-1,TRBV11-2,CASSLLQGTEAFF
TRBJ2-1,TRBV9,CASSVGQVSSYNEQFF
TRBJ2-7,TRBV3-1/TRBV3-2,CASSQGTHGEQYF
TRBJ2-7,TRBV24-1,CATSDQRLAGDYEQYF
TRBJ1-1,TRBV14,CASSRKPGQGSKTEAFF
TRBJ2-4,TRBV2,CASRKGGSQNIQYF
TRBJ1-6,TRBV10-3,CAISTRSSYNSPLHF
TRBJ2-7,TRBV6-5,CASTVWTGKSYEQYF
TRBJ1-5,TRBV19,CASRPTHYQPQHF
TRBJ1-1,TRBV7-9,CASSLAFFQGGRFTEAFF
TRBJ2-1,TRBV18,CASSGKIRGQTTYNEQFF
TRBJ2-5,TRBV5-1,CASSLALGGQETQYF
TRBJ2-5,TRBV7-8,CASRGTVQETQYF